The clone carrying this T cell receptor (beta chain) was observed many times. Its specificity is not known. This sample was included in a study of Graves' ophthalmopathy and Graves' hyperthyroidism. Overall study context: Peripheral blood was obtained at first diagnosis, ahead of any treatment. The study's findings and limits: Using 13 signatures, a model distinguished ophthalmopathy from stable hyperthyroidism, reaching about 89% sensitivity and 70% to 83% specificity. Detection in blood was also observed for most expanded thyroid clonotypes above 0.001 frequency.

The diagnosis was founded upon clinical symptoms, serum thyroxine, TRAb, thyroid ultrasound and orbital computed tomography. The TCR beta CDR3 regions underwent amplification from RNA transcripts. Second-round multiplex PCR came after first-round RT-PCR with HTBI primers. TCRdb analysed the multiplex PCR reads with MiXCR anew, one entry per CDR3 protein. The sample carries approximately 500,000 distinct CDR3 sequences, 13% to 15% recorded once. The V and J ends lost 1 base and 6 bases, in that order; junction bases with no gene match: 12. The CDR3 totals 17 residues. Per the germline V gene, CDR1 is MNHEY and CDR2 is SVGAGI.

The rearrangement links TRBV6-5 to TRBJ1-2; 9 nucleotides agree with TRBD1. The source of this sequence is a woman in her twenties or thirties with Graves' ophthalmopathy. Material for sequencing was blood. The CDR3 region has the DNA TGTGCCAGCAGTTACTGGAGGGGACAGGGAGGTGTCAATGGCTACACCTTC. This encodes CASSYWRGQGGVNGYTF.